This entry features one TCR beta chain sequence. This record belongs to a study of CD8+ T cells in alopecia areata. Study information: Treated individuals took tofacitinib by mouth, 5 to 10 mg twice daily. The study gave tofacitinib for 6 to 18 months, then 6 months off drug.

Extraction and reverse transcription of RNA yielded cDNA as the sequencing template. The repertoire was sequenced with immunoSEQ multiplex PCR; TCRdb's copy has only in-frame clones and lacks some. The sample consists of about 250,000 clones, roughly two thirds of them appearing once. The CDR3 is made up of 13 amino acids. Germline V CDR1 and CDR2: SQVTM, ANQGSEA. The V end lost 4 bases, the J end lost 2 bases, and 11 bases lay between the germline ends. Sequenced material: CD4+ T cells sorted from blood, taken at week 0. This TCR came from a human donor with alopecia areata. The chain has TRBV29-1 and TRBJ2-5, with D hard to call. The CDR3 spells CSVVVAAQETQYF. CDR3 DNA sequence: TGCAGCGTTGTGGTGGCAGCTCAAGAGACCCAGTACTTC.